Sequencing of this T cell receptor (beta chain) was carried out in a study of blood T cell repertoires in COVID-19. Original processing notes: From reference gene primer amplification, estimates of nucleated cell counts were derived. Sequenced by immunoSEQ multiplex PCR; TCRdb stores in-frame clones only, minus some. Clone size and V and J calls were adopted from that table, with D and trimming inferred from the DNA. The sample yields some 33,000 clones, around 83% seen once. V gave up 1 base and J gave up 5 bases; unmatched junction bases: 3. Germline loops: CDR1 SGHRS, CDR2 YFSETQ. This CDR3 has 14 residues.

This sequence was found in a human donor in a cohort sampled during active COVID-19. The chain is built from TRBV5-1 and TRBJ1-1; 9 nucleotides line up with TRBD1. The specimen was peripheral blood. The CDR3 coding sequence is TGCGCCAGCAGCTTGACGACAGGGGGGACTGAAGCTTTCTTT. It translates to CASSLTTGGTEAFF.